What follows describes a single T cell receptor (beta chain). Its target is unknown. CDR1 is LNHDA, CDR2 SQIVND, per germline (reference sequence). The CDR3 length is 11 residues. Trimming shortened V by 7 bases and J by 6 bases, and 6 bases separated the two germline ends. These data are taken from a study of STAT5B mutations in CD4+ large granular lymphocyte leukemia. Study-wide results and caveats: Compared with healthy controls (2/35), patient top clones favored TRBV06 (8/27).

Authors' processing steps: Lowest detectable productive clonotype frequency was 2.59 x 10-5. Assay: immunoSEQ multiplex PCR; the TCRdb copy retains only in-frame clones and omits some. V and J calls and clone size follow that table, whereas D and trimming were derived from the DNA. Here the sample spans about 30,000 clones, approximately 71% being singletons. Controls came from buffy coats of healthy blood donors. The sequencing input was CD4+ T cells from blood buffy coats. J is TRBJ2-2 and V is TRBV19; D not resolved. The receptor's source is a human donor in good health. CDR3 bases: TGTGCCAGTAACTTTCCCGGGGAGCTGTTTTTT. Its protein product is CASNFPGELFF.